The 23 T cell receptor beta chains below were found in one sample sequenced in a study of T cells in localized non-small cell lung cancer. Measured with immunoSEQ multiplex PCR; TCRdb has only the in-frame clones, and not every one. The table has tens of thousands of clones, 89% seen once. The source was peripheral blood, collected before any cancer treatment. These receptors all come from a woman aged 40-75 years with stage I lung adenocarcinoma.

V and J are TRBV30 and TRBJ2-7; D remains ambiguous. CDR3 length: 12 amino acids. V was trimmed by 0 bases and J by 2 bases, leaving 5 bases between them. Germline values: CDR1 GTSNPN, CDR2 SVGIG (reference sequence). CDR3 coding DNA: TGTGCCTGGAGTGTAATTACCTACGAGCAGTACTTC. Translation: CAWSVITYEQYF. The full variable domain, completed using reference TRBV30 and TRBJ2-7, is SQTIHQWPATLVQPVGSPLSLECTVEGTSNPNLYWYRQAAGRGLQLLFYSVGIGQISSEVPQNLSASRPQDRQFILSSKKLLLSDSGFYLCAWSVITYEQYFGPGTRLTVT.

J is TRBJ2-3 and V is TRBV5-1, with TRBD2 identical over 12 bases. The CDR3 contains 16 residues. The germline CDR1 and CDR2 sequences are SGHRS and YFSETQ. Germline trimming cut 4 bases from V and 1 base from J; bases unmatched to any gene: 4. The CDR3 region is CASSLRLAGGTDTQYF. The CDR3 nucleotides are TGCGCCAGCAGCCTCCGACTAGCGGGGGGCACAGATACGCAGTATTTT.

The DNA for the CDR3 is TGTGCCAGCAGCCAAGAACGTCTAACCACAGATACGCAGTATTTT. It specifies CASSQERLTTDTQYF. The rearrangement links TRBV4-2 to TRBJ2-3; no definite D call. The CDR3 loop spans 15 amino acids. Germline V gene data show CDR1 as LGHNA and CDR2 as YNFKEQ. V gave up 0 bases and J gave up 2 bases, with 9 bases separating them.

This chain uses TRBV28 with TRBJ1-5; no clear D. CDR3 length: 15 amino acids. Per the germline V gene, CDR1 is MDHEN and CDR2 is SYDVKM. V lost 4 bases and J 0 bases, leaving 10 bases between the germline ends. CDR3 coding DNA: TGTGCCAGCAGTTCAGGAGGGCCTAGCAATCAGCCCCAGCATTTT. It codes for CASSSGGPSNQPQHF.

The chain employs TRBV7-9 and TRBJ1-1; possible D gene TRBD1, 5 bases. The CDR3 extends over 14 amino acids. CDR1 is SEHNR, CDR2 FQNEAQ, per germline (reference sequence). Trimming stripped 5 bases from V and 1 base from J, with 11 bases between. The DNA of the CDR3 is TGTGCCAGCAGCCCCCAGGGTGGGAACACTGAAGCTTTCTTT. It yields the protein CASSPQGGNTEAFF.

This clone has just a few counts. The chain combines TRBV11-1 with TRBJ2-1; D gene unclear. V was pared by 2 bases and J by 7 bases, with 9 bases between. CDR3 length: 13 residues. In germline, CDR1 is SGHAT, CDR2 FQDESV (reference sequence). Here the CDR3 DNA reads TGTGCCAGCAGCTTAATAGGTGATAATGAGCAGTTCTTC. This translates into CASSLIGDNEQFF.

The DNA of the CDR3 is TGTGCCTGGACCCGGCTCTACAATGAGCAGTTCTTC. It yields the protein CAWTRLYNEQFF. The V gene is TRBV30, the J gene TRBJ2-1, with D hard to call. Germline values: CDR1 GTSNPN, CDR2 SVGIG (reference sequence). V gave up 4 bases and J gave up 3 bases, with 7 bases separating them. The CDR3 spans 12 residues. The full variable domain, rest sourced from reference TRBV30 and TRBJ2-1, is SQTIHQWPATLVQPVGSPLSLECTVEGTSNPNLYWYRQAAGRGLQLLFYSVGIGQISSEVPQNLSASRPQDRQFILSSKKLLLSDSGFYLCAWTRLYNEQFFGPGTRLTVL.

This clone has more than one count but fewer than ten. The genes are TRBV6-6 and TRBJ2-7; 9 bases are a match to TRBD1. CDR1 and CDR2 from the germline V gene are MNHNY and SVGAGI (reference sequence). Unmatched junction bases numbered 0, after V lost 1 base and J lost 2 bases. The CDR3 loop spans 14 amino acids. CDR3 coding DNA: TGTGCCAGCAGTTACTGGGACAGGGCCTACGAGCAGTACTTC. Amino acids: CASSYWDRAYEQYF.

The genes are TRBV5-1 and TRBJ2-3, with D maybe TRBD2 (6 bases). CDR3 length: 15 amino acids. The germline CDR1 and CDR2 sequences are SGHRS and YFSETQ. Trimming removed 4 bases from V and 3 bases from J, with 15 bases in between. CDR3 sequence (DNA): TGCGCCAGCAGCCGGGGGACCCCAAGGACAGATACGCAGTATTTT. It encodes CASSRGTPRTDTQYF. The whole variable domain, filled in from reference TRBV5-1 and TRBJ2-3, reads KAGVTQTPRYLIKTRGQQVTLSCSPISGHRSVSWYQQTPGQGLQFLFEYFSETQRNKGNFPGRFSGRQFSNSRSEMNVSTLELGDSALYLCASSRGTPRTDTQYFGPGTRLTVL.

This chain uses TRBV6-5 with TRBJ1-1, with D tentatively TRBD1 (5 bases). V was trimmed by 7 bases and J by 3 bases, leaving 12 bases between them. Germline V gene sequence: CDR1 MNHEY, CDR2 SVGAGI. The CDR3 contains 13 residues. Written as DNA, the CDR3 is TGTGCCAGCAACCCTAGACAGTACACTGAAGCTTTCTTT. This sequence encodes CASNPRQYTEAFF.

The gene calls are TRBV19 and TRBJ1-5; D may be TRBD1 (5 bases). The CDR3 is made up of 15 amino acids. In germline, CDR1 is LNHDA, CDR2 SQIVND (reference sequence). The germline V and J ends were trimmed by 3 bases and 5 bases, with 14 bases remaining between them. For the CDR3, the DNA is TGTGCCAGTAGTATTCTCGGGGGGAGCGATCAGCCCCAGCATTTT. It specifies CASSILGGSDQPQHF.

The rearrangement uses TRBV28 and TRBJ1-1; D is uncertain. Trimming removed 2 bases from V and 1 base from J, with 8 bases in between. CDR1 and CDR2 (germline): MDHEN, SYDVKM. There are 14 residues in the CDR3. The CDR3 DNA sequence: TGTGCCAGCAGTTTACAGACGGGGAACACTGAAGCTTTCTTT. The encoded protein is CASSLQTGNTEAFF. The full variable domain, its missing parts supplied by reference TRBV28 and TRBJ1-1, is DVKVTQSSRYLVKRTGEKVFLECVQDMDHENMFWYRQDPGLGLRLIYFSYDVKMKEKGDIPEGYSVSREKKERFSLILESASTNQTSMYLCASSLQTGNTEAFFGQGTRLTVV.

In its sample, this clone was seen once. This chain uses TRBV7-9 with TRBJ1-2; D remains ambiguous. The V end lost 5 bases, the J end lost 5 bases, and 18 bases lay between the germline ends. CDR3 length: 15 amino acids. Germline CDR1 and CDR2: SEHNR and FQNEAQ (reference sequence). CDR3 DNA: TGTGCCAGCAGCCAAGGCACACCTTACTTGTATGGCTACACCTTC. Translating gives CASSQGTPYLYGYTF.

The genes are TRBV28 and TRBJ2-1, with D hard to call. This CDR3 is 14 amino acids long. The V gene lost 9 bases and the J gene lost 1 base, with 13 bases spanning the gap. Per germline, CDR1 MDHEN and CDR2 SYDVKM. Here the CDR3 DNA reads TGTGCCAGTTCAAAGGCGATATCCTACAATGAGCAGTTCTTC. Amino acids: CASSKAISYNEQFF. Drawing the rest from reference TRBV28 and TRBJ2-1, the complete variable domain is DVKVTQSSRYLVKRTGEKVFLECVQDMDHENMFWYRQDPGLGLRLIYFSYDVKMKEKGDIPEGYSVSREKKERFSLILESASTNQTSMYLCASSKAISYNEQFFGPGTRLTVL.

This chain links TRBV9 with TRBJ2-3; D ambiguous. Germline V gene lookup returns CDR1 SGDLS and CDR2 YYNGEE. The V end was cut by 0 bases, the J end by 0 bases, with 8 bases between. CDR3 size: 15 residues. CDR3 protein: CASSVAGYSTDTQYF. CDR3 nucleotides: TGTGCCAGCAGCGTAGCCGGATACAGCACAGATACGCAGTATTTT.

The chain has TRBV7-6 and TRBJ2-1, with 7 positions matching TRBD2. Germline assignment: CDR1 SGHVS and CDR2 FNYEAQ. V gave up 5 bases and J gave up 10 bases; unmatched junction bases: 5. There are 12 residues in the CDR3. The DNA of the CDR3 is TGTGCCAGCAGCCCGACTAGCCGGGAGCAGTTCTTC. This gives the protein CASSPTSREQFF.

The chain employs TRBV5-6 and TRBJ2-5; 11 bases line up with TRBD2. Germline CDR1 SGHDT, CDR2 YYEEEE. This CDR3 spans 15 amino acids. V lost 2 bases and J lost 3; bases outside the gene matches: 3. CDR3 DNA: TGTGCCAGCAGCTTCCCGACTAGCGGGGAAGAGACCCAGTACTTC. It encodes CASSFPTSGEETQYF.

The rearrangement joins TRBV28 to TRBJ1-5; maybe TRBD1 (6 bases). The V end was cut by 3 bases, the J end by 0 bases, with 12 bases between. The CDR3 is 16 amino acids. Germline V lookup: CDR1 MDHEN, CDR2 SYDVKM. The CDR3 DNA is TGTGCCAGCAGTTTTGGGAGGGGACATAGCAATCAGCCCCAGCATTTT. It codes for CASSFGRGHSNQPQHF. Using reference TRBV28 and TRBJ1-5 for the parts outside the CDR3, the full variable domain is DVKVTQSSRYLVKRTGEKVFLECVQDMDHENMFWYRQDPGLGLRLIYFSYDVKMKEKGDIPEGYSVSREKKERFSLILESASTNQTSMYLCASSFGRGHSNQPQHFGDGTRLSIL.

The chain uses TRBV7-9 and TRBJ1-2; D may be TRBD1 (5 bases). V lost 6 bases, J lost 2 bases, and 16 bases lay in between. The CDR3 is 15 residues long. Germline lookup yields CDR1 SEHNR and CDR2 FQNEAQ (reference sequence). CDR3 region: CASSPGQGLNYGYTF. DNA for the CDR3: TGTGCCAGCAGTCCCGGGCAGGGATTGAACTATGGCTACACCTTC.

The rearrangement links TRBV27 to TRBJ1-1, with no clear D. There are 12 residues in the CDR3. V lost 6 bases to trimming and J lost 0 bases, with 5 bases between them. From germline, CDR1 is MNHEY and CDR2 SMNVEV (reference sequence). CDR3 nucleotides: TGTGCCAGCAGGCACCTGAACACTGAAGCTTTCTTT. Encoded protein: CASRHLNTEAFF.

This chain connects TRBV7-2 to TRBJ1-6; no clear D gene. V was shortened by 2 bases and J by 9 bases, with 20 bases between the two germline ends. Germline V gene sequence: CDR1 SGHTA, CDR2 FQGNSA. This CDR3 comprises 17 residues. The CDR3 is CASSLIGQEASSSPLHF. CDR3 bases: TGTGCCAGCAGCTTAATAGGTCAGGAGGCCAGTAGTTCACCCCTCCACTTT.

The J gene is TRBJ2-5, the V gene TRBV11-3; 10 positions match TRBD2. Germline lookup yields CDR1 SGHNT and CDR2 YENEEA. The CDR3 has 13 amino acids. V lost 5 bases to trimming and J lost 5 bases; unmatched junction nucleotides: 2. The CDR3 DNA is TGTGCCAGCAGCCGAGCGGGAGGGGAGACCCAGTACTTC. It translates to CASSRAGGETQYF.

The gene calls are TRBV2 and TRBJ1-5, with 8 bases matching TRBD1. The CDR3 runs to 16 residues. Trimming cost V 6 bases and J 4 bases; bases outside gene matches: 11. Per the germline V gene, CDR1 is SNHLY and CDR2 is FYNNEI. The CDR3 DNA reads TGTGCCAGCAGCCCCCCAGGGGGCGCGGGGAATCAGCCCCAGCATTTT. This encodes CASSPPGGAGNQPQHF. The complete variable domain, with remaining parts taken from reference TRBV2 and TRBJ1-5, reads EPEVTQTPSHQVTQMGQEVILRCVPISNHLYFYWYRQILGQKVEFLVSFYNNEISEKSEIFDDQFSVERPDGSNFTLKIRSTKLEDSAMYFCASSPPGGAGNQPQHFGDGTRLSIL.